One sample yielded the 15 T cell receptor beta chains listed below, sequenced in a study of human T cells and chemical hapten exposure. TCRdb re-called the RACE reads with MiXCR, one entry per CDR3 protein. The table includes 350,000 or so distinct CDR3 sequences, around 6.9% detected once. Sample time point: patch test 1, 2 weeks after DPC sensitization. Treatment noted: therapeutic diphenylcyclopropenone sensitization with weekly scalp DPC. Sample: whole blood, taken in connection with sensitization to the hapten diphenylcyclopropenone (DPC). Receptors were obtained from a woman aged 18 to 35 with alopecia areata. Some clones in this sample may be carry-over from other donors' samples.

The CDR3 here is CASRLPSGVYNEQFF. The CDR3 nucleotides are TGTGCCAGCAGGCTGCCTAGCGGGGTCTACAATGAGCAGTTCTTC. The V and J genes are TRBV2 and TRBJ2-1, with 9 bases fitting TRBD2. The J segment lost 3 bases and the V segment lost 6 bases, leaving 6 bases of the junction unmatched. The germline V gene has CDR1 SNHLY and CDR2 FYNNEI. This CDR3 comprises 15 residues. Variable domain in full (rest from reference TRBV2 and TRBJ2-1): EPEVTQTPSHQVTQMGQEVILRCVPISNHLYFYWYRQILGQKVEFLVSFYNNEISEKSEIFDDQFSVERPDGSNFTLKIRSTKLEDSAMYFCASRLPSGVYNEQFFGPGTRLTVL.

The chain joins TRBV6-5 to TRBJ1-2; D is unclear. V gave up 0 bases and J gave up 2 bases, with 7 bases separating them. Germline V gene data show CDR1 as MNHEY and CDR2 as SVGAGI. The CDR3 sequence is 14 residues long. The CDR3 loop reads CASSYSRRNYGYTF. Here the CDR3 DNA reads TGTGCCAGCAGTTACTCGAGACGAAACTATGGCTACACCTTC.

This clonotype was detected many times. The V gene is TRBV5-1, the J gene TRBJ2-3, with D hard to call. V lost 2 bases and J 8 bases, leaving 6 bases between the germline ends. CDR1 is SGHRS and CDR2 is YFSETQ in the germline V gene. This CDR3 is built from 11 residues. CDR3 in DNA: TGCGCCAGCAGCTTCGATGGTACGCAGTATTTT. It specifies CASSFDGTQYF.

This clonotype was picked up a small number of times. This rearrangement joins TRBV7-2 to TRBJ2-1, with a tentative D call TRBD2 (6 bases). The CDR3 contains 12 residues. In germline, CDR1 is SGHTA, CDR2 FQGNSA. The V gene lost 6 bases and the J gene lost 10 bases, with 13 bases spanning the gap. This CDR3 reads CASSRSAGEQFF. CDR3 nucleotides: TGTGCCAGCAGTCGCAGCGCGGGGGAGCAGTTCTTC.

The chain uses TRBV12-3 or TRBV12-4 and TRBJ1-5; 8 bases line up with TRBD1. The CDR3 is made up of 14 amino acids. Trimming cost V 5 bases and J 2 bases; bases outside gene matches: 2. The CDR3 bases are TGTGCCAGCAGTCAGGGGGCGGGCAATCAGCCCCAGCATTTT. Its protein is CASSQGAGNQPQHF.

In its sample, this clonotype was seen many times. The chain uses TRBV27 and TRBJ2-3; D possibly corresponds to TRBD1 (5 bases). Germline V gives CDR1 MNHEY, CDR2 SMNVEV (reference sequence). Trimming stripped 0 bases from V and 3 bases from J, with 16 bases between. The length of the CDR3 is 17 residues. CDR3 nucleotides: TGTGCCAGCAGTTTATCTATCGGCAGGGTAAAGACAGATACGCAGTATTTT. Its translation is CASSLSIGRVKTDTQYF.

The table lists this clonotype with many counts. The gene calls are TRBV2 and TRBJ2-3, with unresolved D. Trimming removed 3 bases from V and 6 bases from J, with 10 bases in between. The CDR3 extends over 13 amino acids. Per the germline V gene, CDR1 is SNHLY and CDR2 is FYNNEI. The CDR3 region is CASSEHNGDTQYF. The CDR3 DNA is TGTGCCAGCAGTGAGCATAACGGGGATACGCAGTATTTT.

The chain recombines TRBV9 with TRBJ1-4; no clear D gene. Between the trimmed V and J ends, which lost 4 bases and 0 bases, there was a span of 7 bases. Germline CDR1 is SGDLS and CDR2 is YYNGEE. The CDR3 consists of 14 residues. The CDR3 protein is CASSLDATNEKLFF. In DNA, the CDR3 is TGTGCCAGCAGCCTAGATGCAACTAATGAAAAACTGTTTTTT.

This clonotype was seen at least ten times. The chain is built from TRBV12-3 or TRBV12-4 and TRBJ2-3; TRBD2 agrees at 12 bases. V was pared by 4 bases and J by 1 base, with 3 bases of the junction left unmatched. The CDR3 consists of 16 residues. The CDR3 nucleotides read TGTGCCAGCAGTTCCTGGACTAGCGGGGGCACAGATACGCAGTATTTT. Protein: CASSSWTSGGTDTQYF.

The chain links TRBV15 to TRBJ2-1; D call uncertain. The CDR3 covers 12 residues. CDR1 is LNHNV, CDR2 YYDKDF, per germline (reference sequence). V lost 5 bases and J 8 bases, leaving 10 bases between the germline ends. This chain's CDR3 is CATSGKPDEQFF. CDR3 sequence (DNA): TGTGCCACCAGCGGGAAGCCCGATGAGCAGTTCTTC. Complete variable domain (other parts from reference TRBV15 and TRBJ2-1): DAMVIQNPRYQVTQFGKPVTLSCSQTLNHNVMYWYQQKSSQAPKLLFHYYDKDFNNEADTPDNFQSRRPNTSFCFLDIRSPGLGDTAMYLCATSGKPDEQFFGPGTRLTVL.

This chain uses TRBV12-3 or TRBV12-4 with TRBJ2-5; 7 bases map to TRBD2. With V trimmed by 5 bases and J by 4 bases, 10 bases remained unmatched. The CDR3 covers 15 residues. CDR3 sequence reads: CASSRDGLVGETQYF. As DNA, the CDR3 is TGTGCCAGCAGTCGGGACGGACTAGTAGGAGAGACCCAGTACTTC.

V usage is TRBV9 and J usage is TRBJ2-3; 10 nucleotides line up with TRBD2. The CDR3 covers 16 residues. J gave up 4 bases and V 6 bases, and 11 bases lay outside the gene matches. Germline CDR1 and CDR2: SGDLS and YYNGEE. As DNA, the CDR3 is TGTGCCAGCACCTGGGGGAGCGGGGGGGCCCCAGATACGCAGTATTTT. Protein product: CASTWGSGGAPDTQYF.

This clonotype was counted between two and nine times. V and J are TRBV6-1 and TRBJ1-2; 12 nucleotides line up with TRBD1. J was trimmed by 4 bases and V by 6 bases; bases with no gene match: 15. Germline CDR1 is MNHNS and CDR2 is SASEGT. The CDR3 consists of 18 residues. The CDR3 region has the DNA TGTGCCAGCAGGGCCGGGACAGGGGGCATCGGCGGCTTCTATGGCTACACCTTC. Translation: CASRAGTGGIGGFYGYTF.

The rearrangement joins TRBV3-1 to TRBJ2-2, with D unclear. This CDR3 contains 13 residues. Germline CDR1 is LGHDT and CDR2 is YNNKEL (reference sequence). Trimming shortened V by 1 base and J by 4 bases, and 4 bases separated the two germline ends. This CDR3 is CASSQAPTGELFF. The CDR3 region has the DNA TGTGCCAGCAGCCAAGCCCCCACCGGGGAGCTGTTTTTT.

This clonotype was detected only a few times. The CDR3 coding sequence is TGTGCCACCAGTGGTCCCGCGGGACTGTATCCGAACACCGGGGAGCTGTTTTTT. Translated, it gives CATSGPAGLYPNTGELFF. V gene TRBV24-1 combines with J gene TRBJ2-2; perhaps TRBD2 as D (6 bases). Trimming left V 5 bases short and J 0 bases short, with 18 bases between. Germline CDR1 and CDR2: KGHDR and SFDVKD. The CDR3 length is 18 residues.